This TCR beta chain was documented in a study of T cells in Graves' hyperthyroidism and ophthalmopathy. CDR1 and CDR2 from the germline V gene are DFQATT and SNEGSKA (reference sequence). The V gene end was trimmed by 6 bases and the J gene end by 5 bases; junction bases not matched to a gene: 10. The CDR3 consists of 14 residues. The TCR beta CDR3 regions underwent amplification using RNA transcripts as the source. Researchers ran a first-round RT-PCR on the TCR CDR3 using the HTBI primer set. Each CDR3 protein is one row after TCRdb ran MiXCR on the multiplex PCR reads. The sample consists of roughly 630,000 distinct CDR3 sequences, 15% to 19% of them appearing once. This clonotype has a count of ten or more.

The rearrangement uses TRBV20-1 and TRBJ2-3, with 8 bases identical to TRBD2. Sequencing used blood. This TCR was recovered from a woman between 25 and 40 years old with Graves' hyperthyroidism. CDR3 loop: CSALSAGGVDTQYF. CDR3 DNA sequence: TGCAGTGCGCTTTCTGCGGGAGGAGTAGATACGCAGTATTTT.